Reported below is one T cell receptor (beta chain). This clone was recorded only once. There is no known antigen for this receptor. Per-base quality was not reported, and no clone a single base away is much larger than it. Collaborating institutions collected whole blood in K2EDTA tubes following their own protocols. For TCRbeta analysis, collaborators shipped samples as frozen whole blood, isolated PBMCs, or DNA extracted from either of those sample types. The entry originates in a study of blood T cell repertoires in COVID-19 (dated by TCRdb to about 2020). Turning to the overall study: Samples covering the acute and convalescent phases of COVID-19 were provided by collaborators in the United States, Italy and Spain. The material from the prospective study consisted of cDNA or gDNA derived from T cells, B-cell-depleted T cells, or PBMCs. The dataset comprised deeply sampled blood TCRbeta repertoires from subjects exposed to, actively infected with, or recovered from COVID-19. The repertoires were released in a freely available public database intended as a resource for research on the immune response to SARS-CoV-2. Samples came from the ongoing ImmuneRACE study (first 160 participants) plus 1,254 subjects from 6 global collaborators. A de-identified subject ID, COVID-19 status, age in years and sex were almost always included in the sample metadata. HLA class I and class II types, where available, came from metadata supplied by the sample provider rather than from assay-based typing.

Findings and caveats that apply to the study as a whole: Clinical and demographic metadata were provided uncurated, with the amount varying by source and participant.

TCRbeta CDR3 regions were amplified from genomic DNA using the immunoSEQ Assay, a bias-controlled multiplex PCR. On the authors' methods: Nucleated cell counts per sample were estimated from amplification of reference gene primers within the assay. Sequence reads were collapsed and filtered to measure the absolute abundance of every unique TCRbeta CDR3 rearrangement. For each sample, productive Simpson clonality was calculated by taking the square root of Simpson's diversity index across productive rearrangements. Entries here come from immuneACCESS through TCRdb and include only in-frame sequences with V and J called. Some clones fail to appear in such tables; in the studies checked, an unresolved V gene covers under half of the shortfall, and the cause of the remainder is unknown. V and J calls plus clone size are reproduced from that table; the DNA served to infer D and trimming. The sample records some 71,000 clones, 90% of which are singletons. Of the sample, under 6.5% falls within the top ten clones.

CDR3 length: 14 amino acids, cysteine to phenylalanine. The DNA shown is the 42-base CDR3, in frame from base 1. As encoded in the germline V gene (reference sequence), CDR1 is SEHNR while CDR2 is FQNEAQ. Relative to germline, V is 0 bases shorter and J is 0 bases shorter, with 5 bases between their ends. Sequencing input: peripheral blood. This sequence originates from a young woman with acute or convalescent COVID-19. The V and J segments used are TRBV7-9 and TRBJ1-2; no D segment can be confidently identified. For the CDR3, the sequence is CASSLARSNYGYTF. The nucleotides are TGTGCCAGCAGCTTAGCCCGGTCTAACTATGGCTACACCTTC.